These 2 T cell receptor beta chains originate from one sample sequenced in a study of T-cell memory formation after mild COVID-19. Using its own MiXCR run on the 5' RACE reads, TCRdb lists one record per CDR3 protein. The sample carries 450,000 to 650,000 distinct CDR3 sequences, about a sixth recorded once. The sequenced sample consisted of PBMCs or a T cell subset sorted from them (not recorded which). Source of these receptors: an adult woman who had mild COVID-19 (a few samples of this study predate the infection). Cell type and time point are not known.

The chain is built from TRBV20-1 and TRBJ2-4; D unresolved. V shed 6 bases and J shed 0 bases, with 9 bases lying between them. The V gene's germline CDR1 is DFQATT and CDR2 SNEGSKA (reference sequence). This CDR3 has 13 residues. The CDR3 region is CSATTLAKNIQYF. DNA for the CDR3: TGCAGTGCCACGACCTTAGCCAAAAACATTCAGTACTTC.

There are a few counts of this clonotype. V and J are TRBV7-2 and TRBJ2-2; TRBD2 aligns across 7 bases. With 2 bases clipped from V and 4 bases from J, the junction kept 7 bases outside the gene matches. The germline V gene encodes CDR1 SGHTA and CDR2 FQGNSA. This CDR3 contains 16 residues. The CDR3 sequence is CASSLIAGATTGELFF. DNA for the CDR3: TGTGCCAGCAGCTTAATTGCGGGAGCAACCACCGGGGAGCTGTTTTTT.